This T cell receptor (beta chain) appears in the sequencing data of a study of CD8 T cells in Susac syndrome. Whole-study context: Patients with Susac syndrome were therapy-naive, taking corticosteroids, with some also receiving intravenous immunoglobulin, or taking intravenous immunoglobulin alone at the time their blood was drawn.

Random hexamers served to reverse transcribe roughly 0.5 to 1 ug RNA. Each CDR3 protein gets one entry after TCRdb re-called the immunoSEQ multiplex PCR reads with MiXCR. The sample lists 150,000 to 200,000 distinct CDR3 sequences, around 94% occurring once. The V and J ends lost 7 bases and 6 bases respectively, with 28 bases between them. The CDR3 totals 17 residues. Germline loops: CDR1 SNHLY, CDR2 FYNNEI. CD8+ and CD4+ blood T cells underwent TCR beta sequencing. All included Susac syndrome patients satisfied recently defined diagnostic criteria for definite or probable disease. The sample comprised CD4+ T cells from PBMCs. J is TRBJ2-7 and V is TRBV2, with a possible D match to TRBD2 (6 bases). This clonotype originated in a human donor with Susac syndrome. This CDR3 reads CASNYTPLAGYLSEQYF. DNA for the CDR3: TGTGCCAGCAATTACACCCCTCTCGCGGGGTACCTCTCCGAGCAGTACTTC. The variable domain in full, completed from reference TRBV2 and TRBJ2-7, reads EPEVTQTPSHQVTQMGQEVILRCVPISNHLYFYWYRQILGQKVEFLVSFYNNEISEKSEIFDDQFSVERPDGSNFTLKIRSTKLEDSAMYFCASNYTPLAGYLSEQYFGPGTRLTVT.